Following are 6 T cell receptor beta chains from one sample sequenced in a study of shared clonotypes between healthy human individuals. Clones were read by immunoSEQ multiplex PCR, and TCRdb kept only the in-frame ones, dropping some. The table has roughly 1,500,000 clones, 95% to 99% seen once. The sequenced sample was naive CD4+ T cells sorted from blood. Subset given: CD45RA+ positively selected. The receptors were gathered from a man aged 30 to 39 in good health.

J is TRBJ1-2 and V is TRBV27; the match to TRBD1 covers 7 bases. The CDR3 runs to 17 residues. Germline V gene sequence: CDR1 MNHEY, CDR2 SMNVEV (reference sequence). The V segment lost 0 bases and the J segment 3 bases; nucleotides outside the gene matches: 10. This CDR3 is CASSLSGQERRDYGYTF. CDR3 nucleotides: TGTGCCAGCAGTTTATCCGGACAGGAACGAAGGGACTATGGCTACACCTTC.

The chain joins TRBV15 to TRBJ2-6, with no clear D. Germline V CDR1 and CDR2: LNHNV, YYDKDF (reference sequence). The CDR3 spans 15 residues. V lost 1 base to trimming and J lost 1 base, with 5 bases between them. The CDR3 spells CATSRVQSGANVLTF. CDR3 nucleotides: TGTGCCACCAGCAGAGTACAGTCTGGGGCCAACGTCCTGACTTTC.

Only one count was recorded for this clone. The chain employs TRBV18 and TRBJ1-1; 11 nucleotides line up with TRBD1. Germline V lookup: CDR1 KGHSH, CDR2 LQKENI. The ends lost 3 bases at V and 0 bases at J; junction bases unmatched: 3. This CDR3 is 16 amino acids long. The CDR3 nucleotides are TGTGCCAGCTCACCCGGACAGGGGGCCGTGAACACTGAAGCTTTCTTT. Encoded protein: CASSPGQGAVNTEAFF.

This chain connects TRBV28 to TRBJ1-4; D unclear. The V gene's germline CDR1 is MDHEN and CDR2 SYDVKM. Deletions cut 8 bases from V and 0 bases from J, with 7 bases between. The CDR3 is made up of 13 amino acids. As DNA, the CDR3 is TGTGCCAGCCTTAGTACAACTAATGAAAAACTGTTTTTT. As protein: CASLSTTNEKLFF. The full variable domain, with the rest looked up from reference TRBV28 and TRBJ1-4, is DVKVTQSSRYLVKRTGEKVFLECVQDMDHENMFWYRQDPGLGLRLIYFSYDVKMKEKGDIPEGYSVSREKKERFSLILESASTNQTSMYLCASLSTTNEKLFFGSGTQLSVL.

CDR3 sequence (DNA): TGTGCCAGCGGGGTGGCAGGCAATACCTATGGCTACACCTTC. It encodes CASGVAGNTYGYTF. The chain employs TRBV28 and TRBJ1-2; D is ambiguous. Trimming took off 8 bases at V and 4 bases at J, with 17 bases between the two ends. In germline, CDR1 is MDHEN, CDR2 SYDVKM. This CDR3 spans 14 amino acids.

The chain combines TRBV7-9 with TRBJ1-5; D uncertain. V was cut by 10 bases and J by 4 bases, with 20 bases left in between. The CDR3 is made up of 15 amino acids. Germline assignment: CDR1 SEHNR and CDR2 FQNEAQ (reference sequence). The CDR3 spells CATQSSFGENQPQHF. In DNA, the CDR3 is TGTGCCACCCAGTCCAGTTTTGGAGAGAATCAGCCCCAGCATTTT. The entire variable domain, with the rest obtained from reference TRBV7-9 and TRBJ1-5, is as follows: DTGVSQNPRHKITKRGQNVTFRCDPISEHNRLYWYRQTLGQGPEFLTYFQNEAQLEKSRLLSDRFSAERPKGSFSTLEIQRTEQGDSAMYLCATQSSFGENQPQHFGDGTRLSIL.